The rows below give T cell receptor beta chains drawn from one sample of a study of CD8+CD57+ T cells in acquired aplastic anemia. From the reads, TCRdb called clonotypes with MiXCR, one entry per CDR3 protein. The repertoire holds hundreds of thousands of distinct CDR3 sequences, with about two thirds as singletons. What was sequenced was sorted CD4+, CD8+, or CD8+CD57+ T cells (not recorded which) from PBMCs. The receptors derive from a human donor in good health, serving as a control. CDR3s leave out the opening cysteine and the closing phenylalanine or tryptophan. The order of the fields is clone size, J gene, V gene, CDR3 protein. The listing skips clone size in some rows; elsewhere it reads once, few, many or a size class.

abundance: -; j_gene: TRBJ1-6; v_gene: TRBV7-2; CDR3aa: ASTIVGGGSPPH
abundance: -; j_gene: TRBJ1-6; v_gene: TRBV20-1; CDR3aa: SAIDTSGNTPLH
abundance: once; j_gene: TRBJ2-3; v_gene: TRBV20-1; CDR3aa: SARHGRSVTQY
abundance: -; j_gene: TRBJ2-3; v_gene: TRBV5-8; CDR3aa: ASYGLAGAASGTLISTDTQY
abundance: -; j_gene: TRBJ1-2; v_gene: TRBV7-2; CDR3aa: ASSPDGGDGYT
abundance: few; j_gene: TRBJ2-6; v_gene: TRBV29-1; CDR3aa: SSTGTGGSGANVLT
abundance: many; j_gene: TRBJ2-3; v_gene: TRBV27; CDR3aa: ASSLFNTDTQY
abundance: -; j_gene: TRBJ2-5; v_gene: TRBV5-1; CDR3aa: ASSLEAGVETQY
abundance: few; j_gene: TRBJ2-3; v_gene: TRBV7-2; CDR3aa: ASSLRSLGDTQY
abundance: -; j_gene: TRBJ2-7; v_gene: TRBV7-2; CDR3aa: ASSLRHEQY
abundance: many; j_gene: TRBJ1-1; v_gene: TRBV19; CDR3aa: ASSIPQGVIMRTEAF
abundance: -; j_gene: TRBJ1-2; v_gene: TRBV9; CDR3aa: ASSVWQGPDGQS
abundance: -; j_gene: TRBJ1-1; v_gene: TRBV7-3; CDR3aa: ASISRHFIGTEDF
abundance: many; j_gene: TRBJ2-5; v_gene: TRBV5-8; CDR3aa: ASSLDGIGGSETQY
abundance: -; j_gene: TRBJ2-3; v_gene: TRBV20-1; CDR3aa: SARDGQSTDTQY
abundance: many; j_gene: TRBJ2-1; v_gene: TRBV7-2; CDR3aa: ASSVGGGLGEQF
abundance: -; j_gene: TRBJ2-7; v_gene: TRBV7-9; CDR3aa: ASSLGVTGDLAQY
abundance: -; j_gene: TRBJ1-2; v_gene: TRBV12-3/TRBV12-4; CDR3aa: ASSATGFYGYT
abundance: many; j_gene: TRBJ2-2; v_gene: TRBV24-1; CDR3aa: ATSDRDWASGELF
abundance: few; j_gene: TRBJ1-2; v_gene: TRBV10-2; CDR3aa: ASSESTARGHT
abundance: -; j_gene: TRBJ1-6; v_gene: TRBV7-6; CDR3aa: ASSLPGTDSYNYPLH
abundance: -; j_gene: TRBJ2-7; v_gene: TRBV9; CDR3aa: ASSPSGSYNSPHEQY
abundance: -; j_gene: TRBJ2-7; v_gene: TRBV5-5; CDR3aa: ASSQKPDEQY
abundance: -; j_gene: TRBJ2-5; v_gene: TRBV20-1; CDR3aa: SARGLRIQETQY
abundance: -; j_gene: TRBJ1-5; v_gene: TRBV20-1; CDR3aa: SARRGGAQH
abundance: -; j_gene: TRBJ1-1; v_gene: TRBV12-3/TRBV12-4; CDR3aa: ASSRLSRGTEAF
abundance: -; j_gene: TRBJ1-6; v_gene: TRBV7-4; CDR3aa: ASSLAGTDSSLP
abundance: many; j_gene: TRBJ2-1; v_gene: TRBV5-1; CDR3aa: ASSPGQGAYNEQF
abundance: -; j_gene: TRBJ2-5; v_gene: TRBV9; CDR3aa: ASSEVPGIAQIQY
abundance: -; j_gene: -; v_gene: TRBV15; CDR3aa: ASSKGTGQANEQY
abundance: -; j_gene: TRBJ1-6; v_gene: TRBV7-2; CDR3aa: ASSFGTGETQHFH
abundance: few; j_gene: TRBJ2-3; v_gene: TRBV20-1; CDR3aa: SAQTSGEADTQY
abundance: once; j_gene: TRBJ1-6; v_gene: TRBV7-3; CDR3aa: ASPVPDPDNSPLH
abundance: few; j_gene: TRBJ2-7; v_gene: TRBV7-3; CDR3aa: ASSLAGTSDEQY
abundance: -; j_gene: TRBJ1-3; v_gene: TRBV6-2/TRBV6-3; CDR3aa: ASSPGMSGNTIY
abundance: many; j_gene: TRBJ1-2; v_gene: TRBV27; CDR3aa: ASTSTTSYGYT
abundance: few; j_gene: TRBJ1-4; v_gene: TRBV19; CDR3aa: ASNPPGQGSEKLF
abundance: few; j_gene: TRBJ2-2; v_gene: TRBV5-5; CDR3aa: ASTSGALASTGELF
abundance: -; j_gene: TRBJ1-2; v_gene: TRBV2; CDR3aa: AQKDGKGYGYT
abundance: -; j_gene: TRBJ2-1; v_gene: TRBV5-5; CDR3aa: ASSRSGGAVNEQF
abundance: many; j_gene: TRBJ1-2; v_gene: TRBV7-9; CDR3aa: ASSYPGTGEGYT
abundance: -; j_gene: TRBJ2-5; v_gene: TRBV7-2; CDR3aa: ASSLNREGSQY
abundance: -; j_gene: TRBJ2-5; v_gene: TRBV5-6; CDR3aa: ASSFHYEPRETQY
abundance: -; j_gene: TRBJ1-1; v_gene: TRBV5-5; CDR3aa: ASSSKKGEAF
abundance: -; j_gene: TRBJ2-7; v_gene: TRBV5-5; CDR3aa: ASSLARAYEQY
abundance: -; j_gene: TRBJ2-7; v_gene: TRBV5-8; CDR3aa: ASSKDTRYEQY
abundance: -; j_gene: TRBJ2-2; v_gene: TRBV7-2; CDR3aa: ASSRPSGINGELF
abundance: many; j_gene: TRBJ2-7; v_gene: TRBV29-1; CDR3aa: SAGGPPAYEQY
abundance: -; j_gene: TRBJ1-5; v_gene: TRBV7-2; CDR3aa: ASSLAQGLNQPQH
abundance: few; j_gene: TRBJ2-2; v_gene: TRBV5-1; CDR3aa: ASSLVLAGGRGTGELF
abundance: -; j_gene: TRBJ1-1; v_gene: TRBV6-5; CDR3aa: ASRTQGWTTEAF
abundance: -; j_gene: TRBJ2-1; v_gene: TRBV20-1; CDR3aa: SVDTSGVYDEQF
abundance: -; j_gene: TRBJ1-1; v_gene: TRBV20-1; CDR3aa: SAGDAKNTEAF
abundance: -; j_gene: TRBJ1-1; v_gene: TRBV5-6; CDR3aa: ASSRDRDRGRAAF
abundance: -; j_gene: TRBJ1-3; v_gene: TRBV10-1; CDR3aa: ASSETGNSGNTIY
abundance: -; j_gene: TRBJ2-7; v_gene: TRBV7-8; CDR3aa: ASSFTGCGTYAQY
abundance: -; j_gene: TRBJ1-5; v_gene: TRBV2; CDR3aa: ASSEAERSNQPQH
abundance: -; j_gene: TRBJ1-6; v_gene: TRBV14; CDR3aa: ASRLGWDSRQH
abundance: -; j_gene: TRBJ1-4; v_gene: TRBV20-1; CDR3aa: SAKGQGVYELF